This T cell receptor beta chain comes out of a study of blood T cell repertoires in COVID-19. Whole-study context: There were acute and convalescent COVID-19 samples, and they came from the United States, Italy and Spain. Nucleic acid was either cDNA or gDNA, and it came from T cells, B-cell-depleted T cells, or PBMCs.

The CDR3 extends over 13 amino acids. The germline gives CDR1 SGHDN, CDR2 FVKESK. Trimming removed 4 bases from V and 2 bases from J, with 8 bases in between. Assay: immunoSEQ multiplex PCR; the TCRdb copy retains only in-frame clones and omits some. The sample gives some 130,000 clones, about nine tenths of which show up once; approximately 3.7% is in the top ten. The TCR was taken from a man between 45 and 60 years old with active COVID-19. Sequencing input: peripheral blood. The chain uses TRBV14 and TRBJ1-2; possible D gene TRBD1, 6 bases. The CDR3 DNA reads TGTGCCAGCAGCCCTGGGACAAACTATGGCTACACCTTC. It is translated as CASSPGTNYGYTF.